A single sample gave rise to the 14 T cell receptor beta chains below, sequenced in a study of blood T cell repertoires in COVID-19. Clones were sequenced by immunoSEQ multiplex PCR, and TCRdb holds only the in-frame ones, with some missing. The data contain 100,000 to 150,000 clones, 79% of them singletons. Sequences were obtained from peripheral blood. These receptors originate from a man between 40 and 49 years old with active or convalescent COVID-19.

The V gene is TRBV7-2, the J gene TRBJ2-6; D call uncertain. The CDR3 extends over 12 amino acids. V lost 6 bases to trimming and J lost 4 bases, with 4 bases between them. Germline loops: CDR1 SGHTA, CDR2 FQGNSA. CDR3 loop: CASRRGANVLTF. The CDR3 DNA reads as TGTGCCAGCAGGAGGGGGGCCAACGTCCTGACTTTC. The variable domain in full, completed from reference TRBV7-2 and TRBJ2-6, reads GAGVSQSPSNKVTEKGKDVELRCDPISGHTALYWYRQSLGQGLEFLIYFQGNSAPDKSGLPSDRFSAERTGGSVSTLTIQRTQQEDSAVYLCASRRGANVLTFGAGSRLTVL.

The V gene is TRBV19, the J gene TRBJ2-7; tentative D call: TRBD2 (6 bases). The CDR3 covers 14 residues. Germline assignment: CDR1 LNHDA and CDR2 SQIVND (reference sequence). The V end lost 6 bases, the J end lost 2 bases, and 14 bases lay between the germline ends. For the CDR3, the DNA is TGTGCCAGTAGCGACAGCGGAGGGACCTACGAGCAGTACTTC. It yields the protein CASSDSGGTYEQYF.

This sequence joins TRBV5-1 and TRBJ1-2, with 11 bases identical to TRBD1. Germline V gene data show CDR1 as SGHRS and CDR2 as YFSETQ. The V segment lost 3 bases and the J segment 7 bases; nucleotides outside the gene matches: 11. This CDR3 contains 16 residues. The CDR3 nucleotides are TGCGCCAGCAGCTACTACTCGGACAGGGGGCGGGGTGGCTACACCTTC. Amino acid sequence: CASSYYSDRGRGGYTF.

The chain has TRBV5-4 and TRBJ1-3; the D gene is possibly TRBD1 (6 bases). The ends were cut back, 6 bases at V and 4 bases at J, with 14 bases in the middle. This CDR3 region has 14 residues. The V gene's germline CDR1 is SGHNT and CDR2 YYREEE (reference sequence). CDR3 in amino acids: CASIPDQGGNTIYF. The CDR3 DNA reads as TGTGCCAGCATCCCGGACCAGGGGGGAAACACCATATATTTT.

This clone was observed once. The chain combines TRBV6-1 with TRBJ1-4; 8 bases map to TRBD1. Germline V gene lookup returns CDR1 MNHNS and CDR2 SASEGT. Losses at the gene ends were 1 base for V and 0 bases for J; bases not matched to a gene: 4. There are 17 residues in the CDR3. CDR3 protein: CASSEGDRIATNEKLFF. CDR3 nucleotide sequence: TGTGCCAGCAGTGAAGGGGACAGGATTGCAACTAATGAAAAACTGTTTTTT.

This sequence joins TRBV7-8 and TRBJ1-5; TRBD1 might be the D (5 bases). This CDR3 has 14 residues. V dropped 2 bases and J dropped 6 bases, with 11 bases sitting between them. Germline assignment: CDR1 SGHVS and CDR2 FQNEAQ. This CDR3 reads CASSLTGLFQPQHF. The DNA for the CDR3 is TGTGCCAGCAGCTTAACAGGCCTTTTTCAGCCCCAGCATTTT. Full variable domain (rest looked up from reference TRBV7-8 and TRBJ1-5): GAGVSQSPRYKVAKRGQDVALRCDPISGHVSLFWYQQALGQGPEFLTYFQNEAQLDKSGLPSDRFFAERPEGSVSTLKIQRTQQEDSAVYLCASSLTGLFQPQHFGDGTRLSIL.

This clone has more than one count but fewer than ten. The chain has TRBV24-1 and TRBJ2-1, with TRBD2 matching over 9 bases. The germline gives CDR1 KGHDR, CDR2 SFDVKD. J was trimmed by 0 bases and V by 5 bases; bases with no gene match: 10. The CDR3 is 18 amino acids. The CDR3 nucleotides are TGTGCCACCAGTGCCCCATCGCGGGGGGGGAGCTCCTACAATGAGCAGTTCTTC. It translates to CATSAPSRGGSSYNEQFF.

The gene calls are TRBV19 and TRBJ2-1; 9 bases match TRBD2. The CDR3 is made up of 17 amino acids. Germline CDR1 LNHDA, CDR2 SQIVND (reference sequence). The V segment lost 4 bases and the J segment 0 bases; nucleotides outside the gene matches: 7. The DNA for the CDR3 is TGTGCCAGTAGTAGATTGGCGGGGGGGTCCTCCTACAATGAGCAGTTCTTC. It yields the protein CASSRLAGGSSYNEQFF. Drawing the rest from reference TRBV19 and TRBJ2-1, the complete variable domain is DGGITQSPKYLFRKEGQNVTLSCEQNLNHDAMYWYRQDPGQGLRLIYYSQIVNDFQKGDIAEGYSVSREKKESFPLTVTSAQKNPTAFYLCASSRLAGGSSYNEQFFGPGTRLTVL.

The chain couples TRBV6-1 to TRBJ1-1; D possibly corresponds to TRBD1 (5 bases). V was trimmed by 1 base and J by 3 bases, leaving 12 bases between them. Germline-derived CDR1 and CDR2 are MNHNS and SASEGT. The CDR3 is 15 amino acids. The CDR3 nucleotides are TGTGCCAGCAGTGAAGGGGGCTCTTGGGACACTGAAGCTTTCTTT. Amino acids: CASSEGGSWDTEAFF.

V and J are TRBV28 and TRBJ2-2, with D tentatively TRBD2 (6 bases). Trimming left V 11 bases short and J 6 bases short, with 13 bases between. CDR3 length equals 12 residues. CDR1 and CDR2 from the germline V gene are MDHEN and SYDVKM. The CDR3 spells CARGWGAGELFF. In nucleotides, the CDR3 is TGTGCCCGCGGGTGGGGGGCCGGGGAGCTGTTTTTT.

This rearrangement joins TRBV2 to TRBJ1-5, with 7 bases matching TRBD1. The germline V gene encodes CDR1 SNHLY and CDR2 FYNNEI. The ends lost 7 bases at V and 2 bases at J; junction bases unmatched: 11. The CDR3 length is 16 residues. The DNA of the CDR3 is TGTGCCAGCAATCGAGAGGGGGCTGTAGGCAATCAGCCCCAGCATTTT. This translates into CASNREGAVGNQPQHF.

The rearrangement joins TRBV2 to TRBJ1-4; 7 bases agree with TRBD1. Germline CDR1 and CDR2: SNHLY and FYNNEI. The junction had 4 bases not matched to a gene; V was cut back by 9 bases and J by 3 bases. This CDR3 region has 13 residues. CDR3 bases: TGTGCCAGACAGACAGGGCCTAATGAAAAACTGTTTTTT. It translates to CARQTGPNEKLFF.

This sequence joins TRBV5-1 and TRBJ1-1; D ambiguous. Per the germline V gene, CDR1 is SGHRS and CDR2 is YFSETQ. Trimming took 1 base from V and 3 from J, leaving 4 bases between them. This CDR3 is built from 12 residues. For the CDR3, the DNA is TGCGCCAGCAGCTTGCGTGACACTGAAGCTTTCTTT. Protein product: CASSLRDTEAFF.

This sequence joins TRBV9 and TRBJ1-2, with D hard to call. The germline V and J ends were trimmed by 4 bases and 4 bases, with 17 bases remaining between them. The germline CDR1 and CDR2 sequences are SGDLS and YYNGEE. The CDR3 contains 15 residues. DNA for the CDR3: TGTGCCAGCAGCACCCGGGAAAAAAGCCTCTATGGCTACACCTTC. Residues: CASSTREKSLYGYTF.